This T cell receptor (beta chain) was captured in a study of blood T cell repertoires in COVID-19 (dated by TCRdb to 2020 to 2021). As for the study more broadly: The collaborator samples originated in the United States, Italy and Spain and spanned the acute and convalescent phases of COVID-19. The prospective study material was composed of cDNA or gDNA derived from T cells, B-cell-depleted T cells, or PBMCs. The dataset comprised deeply sampled blood TCRbeta repertoires from subjects exposed to, actively infected with, or recovered from COVID-19. The repertoires were released in a freely available public database intended as a resource for research on the immune response to SARS-CoV-2. Samples were obtained from the ongoing ImmuneRACE study (first 160 participants) and from about 1,300 subjects provided by 6 global collaborators. The sample metadata nearly always contained a de-identified subject ID, COVID-19 status, age in years and sex. HLA class I and class II types, where available, came from metadata supplied by the sample provider rather than from assay-based typing. Beyond this particular receptor, the publication reports: The amount of clinical and demographic metadata varied by source and participant and was provided uncurated.

As to this clone: It has no known antigen specificity. No much larger clone is present one base from it, and per-base qualities are unavailable.

Participants in the prospective study were enrolled through a virtual design, were aged roughly 18 to 90 years, and lived in 20 to 30 United States geographic areas. In the prospective study, cohorts were assigned on the basis of participant-reported clinical history obtained from a screening survey and a study questionnaire. For ImmuneRACE Cohort 3, a participant was defined as recovered based on two consecutive negative NP/OP PCR tests, clearance by a healthcare professional, or resolution of symptoms. Each participant in the prospective study had whole blood, serum and a nasopharyngeal or oropharyngeal swab collected by mobile phlebotomists. Over an approximately 2-month period, participants in the prospective study had the option of providing additional blood draws and questionnaires. Blood samples from the prospective study were shipped frozen or at room temperature prior to DNA extraction.

CDR1 MNHEY and CDR2 SMNVEV were looked up in the germline V gene (reference sequence). The CDR3, from cysteine to phenylalanine, totals 17 residues. CDR3 DNA is the only sequence kept; it has 51 bases, read in frame from the first base. The junction shows trimming of 6 bases on V and 2 bases on J, and the gene matches do not reach 12 bases of it. The immunoSEQ Assay, a bias-controlled multiplex PCR, was used to amplify TCRbeta CDR3 regions from genomic DNA. Per the source publication's procedure: Nucleated cell counts per sample were estimated from amplification of reference gene primers within the assay. To quantify the absolute abundance of each unique TCRbeta CDR3 rearrangement, sequence reads were collapsed and filtered. For each sample, productive Simpson clonality was calculated as the square root of Simpson's diversity index over productive rearrangements. As stored in TCRdb, this immuneACCESS dataset retains in-frame rearrangements with V and J assigned. A fraction of the clones does not appear; measured against another copy, unresolved V genes explain less than half of the discrepancy, and the remainder lacks a known reason. The DNA was the basis for D and trimming; V, J and clone size are from that table. This sample comprises around 390,000 clones, just under 90% of them detected only once. Of the sample, approximately 9.3% falls within the top ten clones.

The V and J segments used are TRBV27 and TRBJ2-1; the junction holds 8 bases that match TRBD2. This TCR was recovered from a woman aged 45 to 65 who had recovered from COVID-19. The sample comprised PBMCs or T cells enriched from blood (not recorded which). The sequence in DNA is TGTGCCAGCAGAAACCCTATAGCGGGGAGGACCTACAATGAGCAGTTCTTC. Protein translation: CASRNPIAGRTYNEQFF.